This T cell receptor (beta chain) was captured in a study of human T cells and chemical hapten exposure. Study in general: Mostly female, the patients presented with alopecia areata, totalis or universalis.

The CDR3 runs 15 residues. CDR1 and CDR2 (germline): LNHNV, YYDKDF (reference sequence). Deletions cut 0 bases from V and 5 bases from J, with 11 bases between. The table lists this clonotype with a few counts. Its antigen remains unidentified. The time point here: patch test 2, 6 weeks after DPC sensitization. The treatment was: therapeutic diphenylcyclopropenone sensitization with weekly scalp DPC. Study-level results: TCRs above 1 in 1000 frequency stayed constant with DPC sensitization.

TCRdb fed the RACE reads into MiXCR, producing one record per CDR3 protein. The sample contains approximately 350,000 distinct CDR3 sequences, under 6.5% of which appear only once. The specimen comprised whole blood, sampled in connection with sensitization to the hapten diphenylcyclopropenone (DPC). The TCR comes from a woman aged 18 to 35 with alopecia areata. Some clones in this sample may be carry-over from other donors' samples. The chain recombines TRBV15 with TRBJ2-1; D possibly corresponds to TRBD1 (5 bases). The CDR3 nucleotides are TGTGCCACCAGCAGAGATGACACAGGAAACAATGAGCAGTTCTTC. Protein: CATSRDDTGNNEQFF.